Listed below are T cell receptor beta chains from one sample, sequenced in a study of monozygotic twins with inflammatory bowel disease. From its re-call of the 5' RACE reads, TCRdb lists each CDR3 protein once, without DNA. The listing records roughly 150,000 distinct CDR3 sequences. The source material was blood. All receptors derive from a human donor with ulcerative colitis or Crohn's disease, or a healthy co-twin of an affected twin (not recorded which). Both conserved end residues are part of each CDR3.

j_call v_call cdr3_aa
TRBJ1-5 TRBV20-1 CSARGGYSNQPQHF
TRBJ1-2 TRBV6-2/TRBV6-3 CASRQRGANYGYTF
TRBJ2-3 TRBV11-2 CASSLEGRPRSTDTQYF
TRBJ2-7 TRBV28 CASSYRHEQYF
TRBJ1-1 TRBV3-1 CASSPLTRENTEAFF
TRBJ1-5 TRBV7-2 CASSKNYGGNSNQPQHF
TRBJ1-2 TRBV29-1 CSVESGVRGMSYTF
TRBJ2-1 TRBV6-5 CASSSRLYDYNEQFF
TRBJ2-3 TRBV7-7 CASSLVGLGNTQYF
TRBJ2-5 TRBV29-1 CSAGGIQETQYF
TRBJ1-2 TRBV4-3 CASSQDDRVHGYTF
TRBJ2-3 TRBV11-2 CASSFNTDTQYF
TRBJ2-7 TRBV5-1 CASSPGLAGAYEQYF
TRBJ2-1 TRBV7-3 CASSPRLAEGNEQFF
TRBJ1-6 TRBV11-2 CASSLRLRTGSSYNSPLHF
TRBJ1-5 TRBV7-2 CASSLDRGRPQHF
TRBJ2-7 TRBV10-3 CAISERSPGQGQPEQYF
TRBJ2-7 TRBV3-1 CASSQVSYEQYF
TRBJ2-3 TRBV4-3 CASSQEGGRDTQYF
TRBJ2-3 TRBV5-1 CASSLDGAASTDTQYF
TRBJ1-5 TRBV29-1 CSVVQGGNQPQHF
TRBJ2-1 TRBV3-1 CASSKGTSGRIYNEQFF
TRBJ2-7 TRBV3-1 CASSRRLGRASYEQYF
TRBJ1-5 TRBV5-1 CASSPGQGRGYQPQHF
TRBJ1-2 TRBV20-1 CSATASYGYTF
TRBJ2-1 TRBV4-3 CASSQDPAGGLVNEQFF
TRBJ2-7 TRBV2 CASSASAATYEQYF
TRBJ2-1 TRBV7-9 CASSGSAYNEQFF
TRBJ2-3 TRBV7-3 CASSRTSGAEDTQYF
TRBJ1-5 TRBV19 CATGDAAGQPQHF
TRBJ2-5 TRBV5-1 CASSLLVTGMETQYF
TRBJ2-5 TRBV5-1 CASSSGLAGDETQYF
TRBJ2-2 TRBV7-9 CASSLLRTGELFF
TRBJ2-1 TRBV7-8 CASSQPGGKRREPSYNEQFF
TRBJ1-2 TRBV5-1 CASSPGTGGLNYGYTF
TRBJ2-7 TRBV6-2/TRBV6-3 CASSSRGAGTSYEQYF
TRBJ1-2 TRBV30 CAWSVQENPYGYTF
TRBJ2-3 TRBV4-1 CASSQVPAGTQYF
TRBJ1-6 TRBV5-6 CASSLDRGPNNSPLHF
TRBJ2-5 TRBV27 CASSRTGKTQYF
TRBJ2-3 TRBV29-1 CSADLGSGAPDTQYF
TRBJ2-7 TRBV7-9 CASSFLAGPYEQYF
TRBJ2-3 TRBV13 CASSYRTGSDTQYF
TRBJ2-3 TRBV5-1 CASSQDQGSDTQYF
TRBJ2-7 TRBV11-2 CASSLVGLAGGPWVYEQYF
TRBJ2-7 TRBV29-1 CSVSKIPRYEQYF
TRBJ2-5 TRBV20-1 CSARFGEETQYF
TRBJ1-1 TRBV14 CASSRPSGEAFF
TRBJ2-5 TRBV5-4 CASSLRTSGVETQYF
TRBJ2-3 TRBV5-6 CASSSAGQGLADTQYF
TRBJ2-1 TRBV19 CASSSIGGPTYNEQFF
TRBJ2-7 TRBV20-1 CSARDRGRREQYF